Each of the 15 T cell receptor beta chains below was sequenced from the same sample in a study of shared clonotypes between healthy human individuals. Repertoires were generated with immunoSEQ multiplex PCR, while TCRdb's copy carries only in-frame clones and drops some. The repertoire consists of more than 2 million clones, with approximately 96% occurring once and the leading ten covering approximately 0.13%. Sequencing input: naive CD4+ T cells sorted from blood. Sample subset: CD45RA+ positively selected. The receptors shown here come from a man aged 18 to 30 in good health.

In DNA, the CDR3 is TGTGCCACCAGCACCGAAATGGGCGAGCAGTACTTC. Its protein is CATSTEMGEQYF. The rearrangement links TRBV15 to TRBJ2-7; D gene unclear. V was shortened by 4 bases and J by 6 bases, with 10 bases between the two germline ends. Germline assignment: CDR1 LNHNV and CDR2 YYDKDF (reference sequence). This CDR3 comprises 12 residues.

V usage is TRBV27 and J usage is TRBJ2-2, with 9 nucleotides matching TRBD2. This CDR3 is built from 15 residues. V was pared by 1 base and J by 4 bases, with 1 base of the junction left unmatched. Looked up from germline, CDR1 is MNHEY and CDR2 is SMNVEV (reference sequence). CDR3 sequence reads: CASSLFSGGTGELFF. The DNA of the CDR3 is TGTGCCAGCAGTTTATTTAGCGGGGGCACCGGGGAGCTGTTTTTT.

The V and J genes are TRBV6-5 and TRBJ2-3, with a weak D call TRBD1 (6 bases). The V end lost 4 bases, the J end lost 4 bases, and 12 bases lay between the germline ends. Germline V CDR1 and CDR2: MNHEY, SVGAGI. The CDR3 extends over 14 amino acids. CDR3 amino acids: CASSFTGRPDTQYF. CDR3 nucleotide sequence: TGTGCCAGCAGTTTTACAGGGCGTCCAGATACGCAGTATTTT.

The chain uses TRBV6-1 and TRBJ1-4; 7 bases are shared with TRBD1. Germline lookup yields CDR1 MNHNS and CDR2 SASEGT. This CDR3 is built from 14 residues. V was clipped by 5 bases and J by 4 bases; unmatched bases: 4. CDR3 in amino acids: CASSLTGINEKLFF. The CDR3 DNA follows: TGTGCCAGCAGTCTGACAGGGATTAATGAAAAACTGTTTTTT.

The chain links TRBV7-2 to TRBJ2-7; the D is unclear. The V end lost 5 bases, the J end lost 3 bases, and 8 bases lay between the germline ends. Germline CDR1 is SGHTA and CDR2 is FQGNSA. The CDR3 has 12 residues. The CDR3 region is CASSVQVYEQYF. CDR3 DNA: TGTGCCAGCAGCGTCCAGGTCTACGAGCAGTACTTC.

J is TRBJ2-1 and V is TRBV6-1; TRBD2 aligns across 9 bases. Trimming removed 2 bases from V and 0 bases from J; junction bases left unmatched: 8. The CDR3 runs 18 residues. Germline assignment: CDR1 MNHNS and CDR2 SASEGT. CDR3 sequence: CASSERRLAGSSYNEQFF. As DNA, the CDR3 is TGTGCCAGCAGTGAAAGGCGGCTAGCGGGAAGCTCCTACAATGAGCAGTTCTTC.

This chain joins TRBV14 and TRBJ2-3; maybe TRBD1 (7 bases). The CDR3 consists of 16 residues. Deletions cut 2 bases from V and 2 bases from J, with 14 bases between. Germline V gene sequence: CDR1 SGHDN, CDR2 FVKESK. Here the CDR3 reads CASSQTAGGYTDTQYF. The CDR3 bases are TGTGCCAGCAGCCAAACCGCAGGGGGGTACACAGATACGCAGTATTTT. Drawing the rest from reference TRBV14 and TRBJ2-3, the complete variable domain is EAGVTQFPSHSVIEKGQTVTLRCDPISGHDNLYWYRRVMGKEIKFLLHFVKESKQDESGMPNNRFLAERTGGTYSTLKVQPAELEDSGVYFCASSQTAGGYTDTQYFGPGTRLTVL.

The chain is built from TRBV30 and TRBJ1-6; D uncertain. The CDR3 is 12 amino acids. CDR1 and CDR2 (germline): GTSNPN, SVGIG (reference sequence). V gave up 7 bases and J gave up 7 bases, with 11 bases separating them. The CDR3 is CASRGKNSPLHF. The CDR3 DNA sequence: TGTGCCTCGCGGGGTAAGAATTCACCCCTCCACTTT.

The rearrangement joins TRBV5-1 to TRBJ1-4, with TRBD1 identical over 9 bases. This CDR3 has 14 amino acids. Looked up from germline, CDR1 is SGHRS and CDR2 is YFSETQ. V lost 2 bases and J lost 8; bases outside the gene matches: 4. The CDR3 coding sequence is TGCGCCAGCAGCTTCGGACAGGGGACAGAAAAACTGTTTTTT. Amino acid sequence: CASSFGQGTEKLFF. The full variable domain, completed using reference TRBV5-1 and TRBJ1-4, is KAGVTQTPRYLIKTRGQQVTLSCSPISGHRSVSWYQQTPGQGLQFLFEYFSETQRNKGNFPGRFSGRQFSNSRSEMNVSTLELGDSALYLCASSFGQGTEKLFFGSGTQLSVL.

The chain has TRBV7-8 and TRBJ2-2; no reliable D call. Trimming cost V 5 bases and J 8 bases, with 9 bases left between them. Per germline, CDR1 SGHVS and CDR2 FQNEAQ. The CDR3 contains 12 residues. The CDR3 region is CASSPAYGELFF. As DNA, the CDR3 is TGTGCCAGCAGCCCCGCGTATGGGGAGCTGTTTTTT.

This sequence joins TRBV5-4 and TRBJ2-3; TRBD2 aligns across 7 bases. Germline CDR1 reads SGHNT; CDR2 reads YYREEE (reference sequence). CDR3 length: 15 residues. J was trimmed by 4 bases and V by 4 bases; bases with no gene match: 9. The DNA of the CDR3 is TGTGCCAGCAGCCCCCCGGGACTATCCTCAGATACGCAGTATTTT. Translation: CASSPPGLSSDTQYF.

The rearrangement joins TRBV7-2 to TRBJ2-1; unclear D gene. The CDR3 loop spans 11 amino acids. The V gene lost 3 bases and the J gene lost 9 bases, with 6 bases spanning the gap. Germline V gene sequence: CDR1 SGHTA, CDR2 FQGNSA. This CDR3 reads CASSLNGEQFF. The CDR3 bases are TGTGCCAGCAGCTTGAACGGTGAGCAGTTCTTC.

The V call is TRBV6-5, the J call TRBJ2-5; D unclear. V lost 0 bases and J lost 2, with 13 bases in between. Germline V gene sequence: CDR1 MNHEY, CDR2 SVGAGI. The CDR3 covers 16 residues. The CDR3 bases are TGTGCCAGCAGTTACTCTCGCGCGGCCAGTCAAGAGACCCAGTACTTC. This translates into CASSYSRAASQETQYF.

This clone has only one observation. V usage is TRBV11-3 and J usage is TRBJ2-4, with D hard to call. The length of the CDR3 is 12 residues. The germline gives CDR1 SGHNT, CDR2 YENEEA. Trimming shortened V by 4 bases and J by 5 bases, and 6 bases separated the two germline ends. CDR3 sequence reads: CASSSRENIQYF. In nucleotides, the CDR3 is TGTGCCAGCAGCTCCCGGGAAAACATTCAGTACTTC.

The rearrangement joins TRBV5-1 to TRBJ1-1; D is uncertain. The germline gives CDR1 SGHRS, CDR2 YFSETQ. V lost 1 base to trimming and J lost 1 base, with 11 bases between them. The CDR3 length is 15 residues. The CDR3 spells CASSLFSRQNTEAFF. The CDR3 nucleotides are TGCGCCAGCAGCTTGTTTTCCCGTCAGAACACTGAAGCTTTCTTT.